This entry lists 18 T cell receptor beta chains sequenced from one sample in a study of blood T cell repertoires in COVID-19. Using immunoSEQ multiplex PCR, the repertoire was profiled, and TCRdb retains in-frame clones only, with some absent. The sample lists approximately 300,000 clones; approximately 82% were seen once. The sample taken for sequencing was peripheral blood. The receptors come from a woman in her forties or fifties with acute or convalescent COVID-19.

The chain carries TRBV2 and TRBJ2-5; TRBD1 might be the D (5 bases). From germline, CDR1 is SNHLY and CDR2 FYNNEI. The V and J ends lost 3 bases and 5 bases respectively, with 10 bases between them. There are 13 residues in the CDR3. The CDR3 protein is CASSDLGVETQYF. The CDR3 DNA reads TGTGCCAGCAGTGATTTAGGGGTGGAGACCCAGTACTTC.

V gene TRBV9 combines with J gene TRBJ2-5; D is possibly TRBD2 (6 bases). Germline values: CDR1 SGDLS, CDR2 YYNGEE. The CDR3 contains 13 residues. Trimming took off 4 bases at V and 8 bases at J, with 15 bases between the two ends. The CDR3 protein is CASSYGDFGTQYF. The CDR3, as DNA: TGTGCCAGCAGCTATGGGGACTTTGGCACCCAGTACTTC. Full variable domain (missing parts from reference TRBV9 and TRBJ2-5): DSGVTQTPKHLITATGQRVTLRCSPRSGDLSVYWYQQSLDQGLQFLIQYYNGEERAKGNILERFSAQQFPDLHSELNLSSLELGDSALYFCASSYGDFGTQYFGPGTRLLVL.

The chain is built from TRBV7-2 and TRBJ2-7; D is possibly TRBD2 (6 bases). The CDR3 has 14 amino acids. In germline, CDR1 is SGHTA, CDR2 FQGNSA. Trimming stripped 5 bases from V and 4 bases from J, with 15 bases between. The CDR3 spells CASSLRRGNYEQYF. CDR3 nucleotide sequence: TGTGCCAGCAGCCTACGGCGCGGGAATTACGAGCAGTACTTC.

The CDR3 DNA is TGTGCCAGCAGCTATCTGGACGAGCAGTACGTC. Amino acids: CASSYLDEQYV. The chain is built from TRBV6-5 and TRBJ2-7; D unclear. This CDR3 is 11 amino acids long. V lost 6 bases to trimming and J lost 5 bases, with 8 bases between them. The germline gives CDR1 MNHEY, CDR2 SVGAGI.

The genes are TRBV7-2 and TRBJ2-5; 16 bases are a match to TRBD2. Germline assignment: CDR1 SGHTA and CDR2 FQGNSA. The CDR3 spans 17 residues. J was trimmed by 2 bases and V by 5 bases; bases with no gene match: 5. The CDR3 reads CASSRGTSGGGQETQYF. DNA of the CDR3: TGTGCCAGCAGCCGCGGGACTAGCGGGGGGGGGCAAGAGACCCAGTACTTC.

The chain is built from TRBV2 and TRBJ2-5; 12 bases line up with TRBD2. Germline V gene data show CDR1 as SNHLY and CDR2 as FYNNEI. The CDR3 runs 15 residues. Trimming at V came to 8 bases and at J to 2 bases, leaving 6 bases not matched to a gene. The CDR3 sequence is CASGLAGGEQETQYF. The CDR3 DNA reads as TGTGCCAGCGGGCTAGCGGGGGGGGAACAAGAGACCCAGTACTTC. Drawing the rest from reference TRBV2 and TRBJ2-5, the complete variable domain is EPEVTQTPSHQVTQMGQEVILRCVPISNHLYFYWYRQILGQKVEFLVSFYNNEISEKSEIFDDQFSVERPDGSNFTLKIRSTKLEDSAMYFCASGLAGGEQETQYFGPGTRLLVL.

This chain connects TRBV19 to TRBJ2-1; D not certain. V was pared by 2 bases and J by 4 bases, with 3 bases between. Germline V gives CDR1 LNHDA, CDR2 SQIVND (reference sequence). The CDR3 covers 12 residues. In DNA, the CDR3 is TGTGCCAGTAGTATAACTTACAATGAGCAGTTCTTC. Residues: CASSITYNEQFF.

V is TRBV24-1 and J is TRBJ2-1; TRBD1 matches 10 bases. J lost 7 bases, V lost 9 bases, and 5 bases had no gene match. Per germline, CDR1 KGHDR and CDR2 SFDVKD. CDR3 size: 13 residues. The CDR3 protein is CATSGQGRNEQFF. DNA of the CDR3: TGTGCCACCTCGGGACAGGGGCGGAATGAGCAGTTCTTC.

The CDR3 protein is CASSSGQGGAGANVLTF. DNA for the CDR3: TGTGCCAGCAGCTCGGGACAGGGGGGTGCTGGGGCCAACGTCCTGACTTTC. V and J are TRBV5-4 and TRBJ2-6, with 11 bases matching TRBD1. The junction had 4 bases not matched to a gene; V was cut back by 3 bases and J by 2 bases. This CDR3 has 17 amino acids. Germline values: CDR1 SGHNT, CDR2 YYREEE (reference sequence).

V gene TRBV12-3 or TRBV12-4 combines with J gene TRBJ2-5; D not resolved. The ends were cut back, 2 bases at V and 1 base at J, with 5 bases in the middle. CDR3 size: 13 residues. DNA for the CDR3: TGTGCCAGCAGTTTAACAGTCCAAGAGACCCAGTACTTC. Translated, it gives CASSLTVQETQYF.

The chain joins TRBV9 to TRBJ2-1; no clear D gene. Looked up from germline, CDR1 is SGDLS and CDR2 is YYNGEE. The CDR3 loop spans 15 amino acids. V dropped 1 base and J dropped 0 bases, with 8 bases sitting between them. The CDR3 region is CASSVYSSSYNEQFF. The CDR3 nucleotides are TGTGCCAGCAGCGTATACAGTAGCTCCTACAATGAGCAGTTCTTC. Using reference TRBV9 and TRBJ2-1 for the parts outside the CDR3, the full variable domain is DSGVTQTPKHLITATGQRVTLRCSPRSGDLSVYWYQQSLDQGLQFLIQYYNGEERAKGNILERFSAQQFPDLHSELNLSSLELGDSALYFCASSVYSSSYNEQFFGPGTRLTVL.

The chain uses TRBV6-5 and TRBJ2-1, with TRBD2 matching over 10 bases. CDR3 length: 14 amino acids. J was trimmed by 6 bases and V by 8 bases; bases with no gene match: 7. CDR1 is MNHEY and CDR2 is SVGAGI in the germline V gene. The CDR3 DNA sequence: TGTGCCAGCGGCCCCAGCGGGGGGGCCAATGAGCAGTTCTTC. Translated: CASGPSGGANEQFF.

The chain links TRBV7-9 to TRBJ1-3, with D possibly TRBD1 on 5 matching bases. The germline gives CDR1 SEHNR, CDR2 FQNEAQ (reference sequence). CDR3 length equals 15 residues. Trimming removed 5 bases at V and 3 bases at J, with 14 bases between. The CDR3 region is CASSLGGDGGNTIYF. As DNA, the CDR3 is TGTGCCAGCAGCCTTGGAGGGGATGGTGGAAACACCATATATTTT.

A remark on this clone: Other DNA sequences in this sample translate to the same CDR3. The V gene is TRBV5-1, the J gene TRBJ1-2, with 7 bases lining up with TRBD1. The CDR3 length is 13 residues. Germline V gene data show CDR1 as SGHRS and CDR2 as YFSETQ. Losses at the gene ends were 0 bases for V and 6 bases for J; bases not matched to a gene: 2. The CDR3 coding sequence is TGCGCCAGCAGCTTGGGACAGGGTAATGGCTACACCTTC. This gives the protein CASSLGQGNGYTF.

The chain has TRBV20-1 and TRBJ2-7, with 7 positions matching TRBD1. CDR1 and CDR2 from the germline V gene are DFQATT and SNEGSKA (reference sequence). Losses at the gene ends were 5 bases for V and 5 bases for J; bases not matched to a gene: 3. The CDR3 covers 11 residues. The CDR3 DNA is TGCAGTGCTGACGACAGGGACGAGCAGTACTTC. Its protein is CSADDRDEQYF.

The V gene is TRBV30, the J gene TRBJ1-3, with a possible D match to TRBD1 (5 bases). This CDR3 spans 15 amino acids. CDR1 is GTSNPN and CDR2 is SVGIG in the germline V gene (reference sequence). V was shortened by 3 bases and J by 1 base, with 13 bases between the two germline ends. The CDR3 reads CAWSAPGGSGNTIYF. The CDR3, as DNA: TGTGCCTGGAGCGCCCCCGGGGGTTCTGGAAACACCATATATTTT. Drawing the rest from reference TRBV30 and TRBJ1-3, the complete variable domain is SQTIHQWPATLVQPVGSPLSLECTVEGTSNPNLYWYRQAAGRGLQLLFYSVGIGQISSEVPQNLSASRPQDRQFILSSKKLLLSDSGFYLCAWSAPGGSGNTIYFGEGSWLTVV.

This chain links TRBV6-2 or TRBV6-3 with TRBJ1-4; D possibly corresponds to TRBD1 (5 bases). CDR3 length: 19 amino acids. Germline V gene lookup returns CDR1 MNHEY and CDR2 SVGEGT. Trimming removed 0 bases from V and 2 bases from J, with 19 bases in between. The CDR3, as DNA: TGTGCCAGCAGTTACTCGACCGCACTCTCAGGGTCTACTAATGAAAAACTGTTTTTT. Its protein product is CASSYSTALSGSTNEKLFF.

The chain has TRBV6-5 and TRBJ1-2; D may be TRBD1 (5 bases). Trimming cost V 5 bases and J 6 bases, with 19 bases left between them. CDR1 and CDR2 from the germline V gene are MNHEY and SVGAGI. The CDR3 has 15 residues. The CDR3 DNA reads as TGTGCCAGCAGTAACGCCGGGTGGGACTTGGATGGCTACACCTTC. This sequence encodes CASSNAGWDLDGYTF.